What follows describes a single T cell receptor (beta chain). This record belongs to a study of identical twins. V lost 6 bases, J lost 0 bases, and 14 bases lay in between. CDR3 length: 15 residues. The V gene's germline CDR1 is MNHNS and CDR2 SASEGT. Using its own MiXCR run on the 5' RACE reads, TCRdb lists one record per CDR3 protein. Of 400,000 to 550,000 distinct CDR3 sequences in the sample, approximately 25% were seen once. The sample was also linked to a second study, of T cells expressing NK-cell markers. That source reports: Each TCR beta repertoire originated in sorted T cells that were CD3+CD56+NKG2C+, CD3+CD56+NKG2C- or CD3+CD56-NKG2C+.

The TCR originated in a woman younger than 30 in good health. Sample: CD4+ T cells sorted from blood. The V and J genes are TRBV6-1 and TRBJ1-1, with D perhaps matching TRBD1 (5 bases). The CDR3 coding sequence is TGTGCCAGCAGACCCCTCGACAGACTGAACACTGAAGCTTTCTTT. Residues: CASRPLDRLNTEAFF.